This T cell receptor (beta chain) stems from a study of blood T cell repertoires in COVID-19. Study as a whole: Nucleic acid was either cDNA or gDNA, and it came from T cells, B-cell-depleted T cells, or PBMCs.

In the original workflow: Reference gene primer amplification in the assay estimated nucleated cell counts. Method: immunoSEQ multiplex PCR; TCRdb's copy keeps in-frame clones and lacks some. V, J and clone size derive from that table, while D and trimming were established from the DNA sequence. The table lists fewer than 100,000 clones, about 86% of them singletons. CDR1 SGHTS and CDR2 YDEGEE come from the germline V gene. V was clipped by 0 bases and J by 5 bases; unmatched bases: 19. The CDR3 loop spans 19 amino acids. This clone was seen more than once but under ten times. The source of this sequence is a human donor in a cohort sampled during active COVID-19. The sample comprised peripheral blood. This chain joins TRBV5-8 and TRBJ1-2; 7 bases are shared with TRBD1. This CDR3 is CASSLDLRQGRRGRYGYTF. The CDR3 nucleotides are TGTGCCAGCAGCTTGGATCTGCGACAGGGCCGGCGAGGGAGATATGGCTACACCTTC.